This T cell receptor beta chain derives from a study of cytomegalovirus exposure and HLA in healthy donors. Generated by immunoSEQ multiplex PCR, the TCRdb table keeps only in-frame clones and is missing some. The table records roughly 60,000 clones, over 75% of them present only once. Broader study findings: Many donors shared some public TCRs, even though most TCR sequences were rare.

The donors were part of the validation cohort, which consisted of over a hundred subjects and was separate from the first cohort of 670 or so subjects. Note on this clone: Its antigen remains unknown.

Sequencing was carried out using PBMCs. The TCR comes from a woman in her thirties in good health and CMV-seronegative.

CDR3 region: CASSFDSGGRAYEQYF. The DNA for the CDR3 is TGCGCCAGCAGCTTTGATTCGGGAGGGAGGGCCTACGAGCAGTACTTC. The J gene is TRBJ2-7, the V gene TRBV5-1; 8 bases line up with TRBD2. The germline V gene encodes CDR1 SGHRS and CDR2 YFSETQ. Losses at the gene ends were 2 bases for V and 2 bases for J; bases not matched to a gene: 9. The CDR3 is 16 residues long.